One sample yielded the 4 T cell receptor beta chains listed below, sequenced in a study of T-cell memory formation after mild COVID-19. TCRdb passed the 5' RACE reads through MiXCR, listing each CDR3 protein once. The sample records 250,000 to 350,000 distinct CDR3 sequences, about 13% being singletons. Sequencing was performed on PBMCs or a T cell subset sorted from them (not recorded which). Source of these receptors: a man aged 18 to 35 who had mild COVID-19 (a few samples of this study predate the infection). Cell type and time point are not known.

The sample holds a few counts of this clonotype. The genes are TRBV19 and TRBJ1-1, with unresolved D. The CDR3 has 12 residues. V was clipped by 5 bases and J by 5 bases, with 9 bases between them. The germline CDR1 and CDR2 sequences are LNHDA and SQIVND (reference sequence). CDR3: CASSFGYTEAFF. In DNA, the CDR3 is TGTGCCAGTAGTTTTGGGTATACTGAAGCTTTCTTT. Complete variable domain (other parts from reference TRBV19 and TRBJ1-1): DGGITQSPKYLFRKEGQNVTLSCEQNLNHDAMYWYRQDPGQGLRLIYYSQIVNDFQKGDIAEGYSVSREKKESFPLTVTSAQKNPTAFYLCASSFGYTEAFFGQGTRLTVV.

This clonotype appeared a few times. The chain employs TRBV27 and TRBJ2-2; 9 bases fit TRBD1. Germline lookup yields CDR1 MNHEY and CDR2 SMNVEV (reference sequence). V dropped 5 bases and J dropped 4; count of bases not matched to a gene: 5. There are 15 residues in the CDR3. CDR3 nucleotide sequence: TGTGCCAGCAGTGGGGACAGGGTACCCACCGGGGAGCTGTTTTTT. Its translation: CASSGDRVPTGELFF.

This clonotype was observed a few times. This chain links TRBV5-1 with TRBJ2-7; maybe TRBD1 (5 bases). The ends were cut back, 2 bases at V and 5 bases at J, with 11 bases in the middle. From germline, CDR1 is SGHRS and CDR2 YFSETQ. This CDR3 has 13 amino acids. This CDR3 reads CASSFVGANEQYF. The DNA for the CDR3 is TGCGCCAGCAGCTTTGTAGGGGCCAACGAGCAGTACTTC.

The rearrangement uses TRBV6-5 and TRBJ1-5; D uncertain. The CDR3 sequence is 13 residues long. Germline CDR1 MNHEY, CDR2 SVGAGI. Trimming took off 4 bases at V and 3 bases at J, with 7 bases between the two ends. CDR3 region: CASSSRPNQPQHF. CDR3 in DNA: TGTGCCAGCAGTTCGAGACCCAATCAGCCCCAGCATTTT.